This is a list of T cell receptor beta chains from one sample in a study of control samples from healthy donors and cancer patients. Using immunoSEQ multiplex PCR, the repertoire was profiled, and TCRdb retains in-frame clones only, with some absent. Found here are 400,000 to 450,000 clones, 75% to 95% of them singletons; the top ten hold about 6.3%. Sequenced sample: PBMCs. These receptors all come from a middle-aged man with head and neck cancer. The CDR3 runs from the conserved cysteine through the conserved F or W.

j_call	v_call	cdr3_aa
TRBJ2-7	TRBV5-1	CASSFEGHSQAEQYF
TRBJ1-4	TRBV4-2	CASSRDTSGGTNEKLFF
TRBJ2-3	TRBV5-1	CASSLATDTQYF
TRBJ1-1	TRBV2	CASSARMNTEAFF
TRBJ2-3	TRBV9	CASSEAGTDTQYF
TRBJ2-3	TRBV7-7	CASSHTPEADTQYF
TRBJ2-2	TRBV19	CASRETVNTGELFF
TRBJ2-7	TRBV28	CASSDPGQGVGEQYF
TRBJ1-1	TRBV5-6	CASSQGRDTEAFF
TRBJ2-4	TRBV24-1	CATSDLQGLAKNIQYF
TRBJ2-7	TRBV4-1	CASSPGGGEQYF
TRBJ1-2	TRBV3-1/TRBV3-2	CASSLQGEYRLLGYTF
TRBJ2-1	TRBV14	CASQLAPSYNEQFF
TRBJ2-4	TRBV5-1	CASSFQQKNIQYF
TRBJ2-7	TRBV30	CAWSGIAGVYEQYF
TRBJ1-1	TRBV5-4	CASSFLGPNTEAFF
TRBJ2-2	TRBV5-8	CASSWRDTLTGELFF
TRBJ1-3	TRBV6-2/TRBV6-3	CASSPGTHSGNTIYF
TRBJ1-5	TRBV6-5	CASRGTGGNQPQHF
TRBJ1-1	TRBV18	CASSPGLNTEAFF
TRBJ2-1	TRBV6-2/TRBV6-3	CASSYRDNNEQFF
TRBJ1-1	TRBV6-5	CASSYRRGSYTEAFF
TRBJ1-1	TRBV4-3	CASSQDSFAEAFF
TRBJ1-2	TRBV28	CASSLQGQGSYGYTF
TRBJ1-4	TRBV5-1	CASSLDATNEKLFF
TRBJ2-5	TRBV4-3	CASSRRTGPQETQYF
TRBJ1-3	TRBV28	CAAIGRISGNTIYF
TRBJ2-7	TRBV7-3	CASSLIPGSAYEQYF
TRBJ2-7	TRBV27	CASSSGLAEIYEQYF
TRBJ2-2	TRBV12-3/TRBV12-4	CASSFGGELFF